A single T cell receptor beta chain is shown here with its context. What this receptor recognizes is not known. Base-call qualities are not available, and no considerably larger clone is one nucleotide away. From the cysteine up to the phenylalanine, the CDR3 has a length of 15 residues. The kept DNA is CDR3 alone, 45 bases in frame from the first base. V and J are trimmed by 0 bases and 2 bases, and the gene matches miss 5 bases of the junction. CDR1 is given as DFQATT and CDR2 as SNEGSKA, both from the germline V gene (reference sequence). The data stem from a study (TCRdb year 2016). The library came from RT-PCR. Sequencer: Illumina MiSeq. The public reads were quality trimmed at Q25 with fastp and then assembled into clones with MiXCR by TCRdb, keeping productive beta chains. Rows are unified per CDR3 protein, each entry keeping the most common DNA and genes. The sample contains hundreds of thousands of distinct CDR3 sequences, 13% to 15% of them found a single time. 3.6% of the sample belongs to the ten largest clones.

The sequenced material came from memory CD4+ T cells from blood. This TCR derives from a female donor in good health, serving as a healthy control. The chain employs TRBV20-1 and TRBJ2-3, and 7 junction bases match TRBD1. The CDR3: CSARDPGQPTDTQYF. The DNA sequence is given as TGCAGTGCTAGAGATCCGGGACAGCCCACAGATACGCAGTATTTT.